Listed below are T cell receptor beta chains from one sample, sequenced in a study of identical twins. TCRdb redid the calling of the 5' RACE reads with MiXCR, one entry per CDR3 protein. Of approximately 620,000 distinct CDR3 sequences listed, about 9.4% are singletons. The same specimen was also included in a second study, on yellow fever vaccine responses in identical twins.

The specimen was PBMCs. These receptor sequences come from a woman between 18 and 30 years old in good health. CDR3s include the opening cysteine and the closing phenylalanine or tryptophan. D genes are given only for firm matches. Not every row has a clone size; where given, it reads once, few, many or a size class.

TGTGCCAGCAGTTTATTTGAGGCTAATGAGCAGTTCTTC,CASSLFEANEQFF,.,.,TRBJ2-1,TRBV28
TGCAGCGTTGATGAAGGCCCAGGGTCCTACGAGCAGTACTTC,CSVDEGPGSYEQYF,.,few,TRBJ2-7,TRBV29-1
TGTGCCAGCAGCCGCCACCCGGGACAGGGGGCGAGTTATGGAGAGACCCAGTACTTC,CASSRHPGQGASYGETQYF,TRBD1,few,TRBJ2-5,TRBV14
TGTGCCAGCAGTGCTCTGGGGACCACCGGGGAGCTGTTTTTT,CASSALGTTGELFF,.,.,TRBJ2-2,TRBV6-4
TGTGCCTTCAGTCCCTCTAGCGGATTTGGCTCCTACAATGAGCAGTTCTTC,CAFSPSSGFGSYNEQFF,TRBD2,.,TRBJ2-1,TRBV12-3/TRBV12-4
TGTGCCAGCAGCTCGTCCCGGGACAGGAAATTCTACGAGCAGTACTTC,CASSSSRDRKFYEQYF,TRBD1,few,TRBJ2-7,TRBV11-1
TGCAGTGCCGCCGGGACAGGGGTAGAGACCCAGTACTTC,CSAAGTGVETQYF,TRBD1,many,TRBJ2-5,TRBV20-1
TGCGCCAGCAGCCAACAATGGGGACAGGCCTACGAGCAGTACTTC,CASSQQWGQAYEQYF,TRBD1,many,TRBJ2-7,TRBV4-1
TGCAGTGCTAGAGATACCGTCAAACTAACAGATACGCAGTATTTT,CSARDTVKLTDTQYF,.,.,TRBJ2-3,TRBV20-1
TGTGCCAGCAGCTCTAGGACTAGCGGCCCCAATGAGCAGTTCTTC,CASSSRTSGPNEQFF,TRBD2,.,TRBJ2-1,TRBV7-3
TGTGCCAGTAGACTAGTGGTAAACACAGATACGCAGTATTTT,CASRLVVNTDTQYF,.,many,TRBJ2-3,TRBV27
TGTGCCAGCAGCCCCGGGACTAGCGGAAGTTTCCAAGAGACCCAGTACTTC,CASSPGTSGSFQETQYF,TRBD2,few,TRBJ2-5,TRBV7-3
TGTGCCAGCAGCGTCATAGGGTTGGCCGGGGAGCTGTTTTTT,CASSVIGLAGELFF,.,many,TRBJ2-2,TRBV9
TGTGCCAGCAGCCCCCGACTAGCGGGAGCAAATGAGCAGTTCTTC,CASSPRLAGANEQFF,TRBD2,many,TRBJ2-1,TRBV3-1
TGTGCCTTCCCACTTGAAATCTTGAATGAAAAACTGTTTTTT,CAFPLEILNEKLFF,.,few,TRBJ1-4,TRBV27
TGCAGCGTCCGGACTACCCAAGAGACCCAGTACTTC,CSVRTTQETQYF,.,many,TRBJ2-5,TRBV29-1
TGTGCCAGCAGCCAAGTCCCCGGACAGAAGCAGTACTTC,CASSQVPGQKQYF,.,few,TRBJ2-7,TRBV14
TGTGCCACCCTGGGACAGAACAATGAGCAGTTCTTC,CATLGQNNEQFF,TRBD1,few,TRBJ2-1,TRBV24-1
TGTGCCAGCAGCCAACAGAGCACAGATACGCAGTATTTT,CASSQQSTDTQYF,.,.,TRBJ2-3,TRBV14
TGTGCCACCAGTGAAGACGCCGGACGGATCTCCTTT,CATSEDAGRISF,.,many,TRBJ1-1,TRBV24-1
TGTGCCAGCAGTGACAGTACGAGCAATCAGCCCCAGCATTTT,CASSDSTSNQPQHF,.,.,TRBJ1-5,TRBV27
TGTGCCAGCAGTTACGGGGTAGCGGGAAACACCGGGGAGCTGTTTTTT,CASSYGVAGNTGELFF,TRBD2,.,TRBJ2-2,TRBV6-5
TGTGCCAGCAGCCCAAAAGAGGCATATAATGAAAAACTGTTTTTT,CASSPKEAYNEKLFF,.,many,TRBJ1-4,TRBV14
TGTGCCAGCAGTTTATCGGGTACTGCAACTAATGAAAAACTGTTTTTT,CASSLSGTATNEKLFF,.,.,TRBJ1-4,TRBV27
TGCAGTGCTAGTCGGGGGAGGTTGGCCTACGAGCAGTACTTC,CSASRGRLAYEQYF,.,few,TRBJ2-7,TRBV20-1
TGTGCCAGCAGTCCTCCAGGGAGGGGGCGCGGGGAAAAACTGTTTTTT,CASSPPGRGRGEKLFF,TRBD1,.,TRBJ1-4,TRBV12-3/TRBV12-4
TGTGCCAGCAGACCCTATGGAGAGACCCAGTACTTC,CASRPYGETQYF,.,few,TRBJ2-5,TRBV9
TGTGCCAGCAGTTCGGCGGGCGGGGGGGCGTTCAAGCACAATGAGCAGTTCTTC,CASSSAGGGAFKHNEQFF,TRBD2,few,TRBJ2-1,TRBV6-5
TGCAGCGTCCTAGCGCAGGGGAGCTCCTACGAGCAGTACTTC,CSVLAQGSSYEQYF,.,.,TRBJ2-7,TRBV29-1
TGCGCCAGCAGTGAGCTCTATAGCGGGAAAGACTACGAGCAGTACTTC,CASSELYSGKDYEQYF,TRBD2,few,TRBJ2-7,TRBV10-1
TGCAGCGTAAGCCCCAAGACAGGGAGTGGGACTGAAGCTTTCTTT,CSVSPKTGSGTEAFF,TRBD1,few,TRBJ1-1,TRBV29-1
TGTGCCAGCACCTTACAGGGGTCGAGCAATCAGCCCCAGCATTTT,CASTLQGSSNQPQHF,TRBD1,few,TRBJ1-5,TRBV7-2
TGCGCCAGCAGCCAAGTCGACGGGACCAGAGCTCCCGGGGAGCTGTTTTTT,CASSQVDGTRAPGELFF,.,many,TRBJ2-2,TRBV4-1
TGTGCCAGCAGCTCGGGGGTCCATTACGAGCAGTACTTC,CASSSGVHYEQYF,.,.,TRBJ2-7,TRBV7-9
TGTGCCAGCAGTTACGGGGCAAACACTGGAAACACCATATATTTT,CASSYGANTGNTIYF,.,few,TRBJ1-3,TRBV6-5
TGTGCCAGCAGCCAAGAGGGGCCTTCCTACAATGAGCAGTTCTTC,CASSQEGPSYNEQFF,.,.,TRBJ2-1,TRBV3-1
TGTGCCAGCGGTGGAGGAAAAGGCTCCTACGAGCAGTACTTC,CASGGGKGSYEQYF,.,few,TRBJ2-7,TRBV7-6
TGCGCCAGCAGCCTGCCCAGGGTGGGAAACATTCAGTACTTC,CASSLPRVGNIQYF,.,.,TRBJ2-4,TRBV4-1
TGTGCCAGCAGCTTAGGCCCCCACAGGGGGTTGACCGGGGAGCTGTTTTTT,CASSLGPHRGLTGELFF,TRBD1,.,TRBJ2-2,TRBV7-2
TGCGCCAGCAGCCACGGTGGGACAGGGGGGTTCTACGAGCAGTACTTC,CASSHGGTGGFYEQYF,TRBD1,many,TRBJ2-7,TRBV4-3
TGTGCCAGCACCGTGGGCGGAAACACTGAAGCTTTCTTT,CASTVGGNTEAFF,.,many,TRBJ1-1,TRBV6-1
TGCGCCAGCAGCTTACAGGGGGAGCAGGCCCAGTACTTC,CASSLQGEQAQYF,TRBD1,many,TRBJ2-5,TRBV5-1
TGTGCCAGCAATATAGGACAGGGGCACTACAATGAGCAGTTCTTC,CASNIGQGHYNEQFF,TRBD1,.,TRBJ2-1,TRBV6-1
TGTGCCAGCAGTTTTGAGGCAGGGACCTACGAGCAGTACTTC,CASSFEAGTYEQYF,.,many,TRBJ2-7,TRBV12-3/TRBV12-4
TGTGCCAGCACCCACTGGGGGGGAGCCAAAAACATTCAGTACTTC,CASTHWGGAKNIQYF,TRBD2,.,TRBJ2-4,TRBV6-2/TRBV6-3
TGTGCCACCAGTGATAACCGGGGAACAGGGTGGTCCTACAATGAGCAGTTCTTC,CATSDNRGTGWSYNEQFF,.,few,TRBJ2-1,TRBV24-1
TGTGCCAGCAGTTACAAGGGCAGGGACTCACCCCTCCACTTT,CASSYKGRDSPLHF,.,many,TRBJ1-6,TRBV6-5
TGTGCCAGCAGTCTCGTACAGGGTCAGAATCAGCCCCAGCATTTT,CASSLVQGQNQPQHF,.,many,TRBJ1-5,TRBV6-2/TRBV6-3
TGTGCCAGCAGTTCGCCCGCTAAGGGGATACGGCCCCTCCACTTT,CASSSPAKGIRPLHF,.,few,TRBJ1-6,TRBV12-3/TRBV12-4
TGCAGTGCTAGAGACAAACAGCTCCAAGAGACCCAGTACTTC,CSARDKQLQETQYF,.,few,TRBJ2-5,TRBV20-1
TGTGCCAGCAGTTACCGGCCAGGGGACTTCCAAGAGACCCAGTACTTC,CASSYRPGDFQETQYF,.,few,TRBJ2-5,TRBV6-2/TRBV6-3
TGCAGCGTGGGGGGCCAATTGAGTGGTGAAGCTTTCTTT,CSVGGQLSGEAFF,.,.,TRBJ1-1,TRBV29-1
TGCAGCGTTGCCCGGGACAGGAGGGGTGGCCAAGAGAGCCAGTACTTC,CSVARDRRGGQESQYF,TRBD1,.,TRBJ2-5,TRBV29-1